This T cell receptor beta chain was identified during a study of OX40 agonist ivuxolimab in advanced cancers. As for the study in general: While on treatment, patients had intravenous ivuxolimab at 0.01 to 10 mg/kg every 2 weeks.

TCRdb's table, derived via immunoSEQ multiplex PCR, lists solely in-frame clones and lacks some. The sample shows 68,000 or so clones, about nine tenths of them seen only once. CDR1 is MNHNS and CDR2 is SASEGT in the germline V gene. The CDR3 is 14 amino acids. With V trimmed by 6 bases and J by 7 bases, 9 bases remained unmatched. The V and J genes are TRBV6-1 and TRBJ1-5; 7 nucleotides match TRBD1. Sample: CD4+ or CD8+ T cells sorted from blood, taken in a trial of the OX40 agonist ivuxolimab. The source of this sequence is an adult with an advanced solid tumor such as melanoma, head and neck, liver or kidney cancer. CDR3 amino acids: CASRGTVSGQPQHF. In DNA form, the CDR3 reads TGTGCCAGCAGAGGGACAGTTTCTGGACAGCCCCAGCATTTT.